This TCR beta chain derives from a study of vaccination and CD4 T cells after COVID-19. Findings of the study overall: Within the convalescent patients, a median roughly 87% of the SARS-CoV-2-reactive clones were ones that appeared only post-vaccination.

This clonotype was counted between two and nine times. Its specificity is unknown. Time point defined: late sampling 161 to 241 days after vaccination in three convalescent patients. Treatment: 10-day PBMC culture with coronavirus spike peptide pools or control peptides (ViraFEST assay). Peptide pool stimulation in ViraFEST expanded antigen-specific T cells, whose TCRs were then sequenced. The junction had 11 bases not matched to a gene; V was cut back by 8 bases and J by 5 bases. Germline loops: CDR1 SGHTA, CDR2 FQGNSA. There are 15 residues in the CDR3. Cultured CD4+ T-cell DNA underwent Oncomine TCR Beta short-read sequencing. TCRdb reprocessed the PCR reads with MiXCR, giving one entry per CDR3 protein. This table holds about 22,000 distinct CDR3 sequences, 30% to 35% found once.

Sample: CD4+ T cells from blood, cultured in vitro, taken about 7 months after SARS-CoV-2 vaccination. The rearrangement uses TRBV7-2 and TRBJ2-5; 10 bases align to TRBD2. The sequence came from a human donor who had recovered from COVID-19. CDR3: CASQREGLVRETQYF. The CDR3, as DNA: TGTGCCAGCCAGCGGGAGGGACTAGTCAGGGAGACCCAGTACTTC.